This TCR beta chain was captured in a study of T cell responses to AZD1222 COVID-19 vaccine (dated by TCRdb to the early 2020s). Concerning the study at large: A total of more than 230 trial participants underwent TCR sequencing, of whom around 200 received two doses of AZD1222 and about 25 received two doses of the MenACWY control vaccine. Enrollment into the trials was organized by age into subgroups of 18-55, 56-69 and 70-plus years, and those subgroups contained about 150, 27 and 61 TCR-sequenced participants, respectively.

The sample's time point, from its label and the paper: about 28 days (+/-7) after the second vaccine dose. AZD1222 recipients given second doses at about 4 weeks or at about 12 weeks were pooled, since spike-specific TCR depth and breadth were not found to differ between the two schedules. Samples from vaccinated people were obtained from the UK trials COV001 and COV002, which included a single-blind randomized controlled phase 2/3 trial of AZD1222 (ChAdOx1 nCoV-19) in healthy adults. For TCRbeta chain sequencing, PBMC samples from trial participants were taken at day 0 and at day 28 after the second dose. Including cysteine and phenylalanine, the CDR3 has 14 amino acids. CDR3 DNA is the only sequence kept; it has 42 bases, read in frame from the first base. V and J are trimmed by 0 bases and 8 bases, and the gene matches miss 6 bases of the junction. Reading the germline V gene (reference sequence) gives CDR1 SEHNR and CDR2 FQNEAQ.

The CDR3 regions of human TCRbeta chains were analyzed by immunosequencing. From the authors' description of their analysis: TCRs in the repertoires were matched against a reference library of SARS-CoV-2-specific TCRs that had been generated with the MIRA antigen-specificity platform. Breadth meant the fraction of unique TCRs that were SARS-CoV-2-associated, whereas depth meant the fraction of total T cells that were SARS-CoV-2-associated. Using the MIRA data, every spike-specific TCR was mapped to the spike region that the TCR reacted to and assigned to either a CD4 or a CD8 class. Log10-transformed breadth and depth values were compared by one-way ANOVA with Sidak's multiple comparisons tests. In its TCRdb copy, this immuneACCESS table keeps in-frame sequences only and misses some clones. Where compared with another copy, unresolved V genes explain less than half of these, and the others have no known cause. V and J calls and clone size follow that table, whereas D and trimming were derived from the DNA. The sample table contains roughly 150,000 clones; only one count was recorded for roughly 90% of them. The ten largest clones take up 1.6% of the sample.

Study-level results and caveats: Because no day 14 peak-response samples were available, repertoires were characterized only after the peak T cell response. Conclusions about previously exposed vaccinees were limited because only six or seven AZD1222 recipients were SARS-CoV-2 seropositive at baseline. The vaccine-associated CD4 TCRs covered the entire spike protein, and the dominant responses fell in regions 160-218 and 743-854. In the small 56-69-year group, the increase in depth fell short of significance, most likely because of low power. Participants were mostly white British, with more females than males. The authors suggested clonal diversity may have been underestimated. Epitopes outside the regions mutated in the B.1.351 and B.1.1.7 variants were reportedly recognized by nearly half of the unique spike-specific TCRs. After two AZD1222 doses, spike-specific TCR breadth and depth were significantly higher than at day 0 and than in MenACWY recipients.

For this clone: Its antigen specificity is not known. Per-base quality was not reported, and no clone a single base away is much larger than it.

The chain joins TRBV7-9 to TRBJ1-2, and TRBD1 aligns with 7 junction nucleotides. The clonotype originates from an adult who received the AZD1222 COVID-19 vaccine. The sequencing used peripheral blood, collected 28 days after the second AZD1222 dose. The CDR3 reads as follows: CASSLAVGQWGYTF. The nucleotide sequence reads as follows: TGTGCCAGCAGCTTAGCGGTGGGACAGTGGGGCTACACCTTC.